The rows below give T cell receptor beta chains drawn from one sample of a study of control samples from healthy donors and cancer patients. Sequencing used immunoSEQ multiplex PCR; TCRdb keeps in-frame clones, though not all of them. The table includes around 120,000 clones, nearly 95% detected once. The sample was blood. These receptor sequences come from a man younger than 40 in good health. CDR3s include the opening cysteine and the closing phenylalanine or tryptophan. D genes are given only for firm matches. Some rows mark clone size as missing; the rest say once, few, many or name a class of expanded clone.

j_call	d_call	v_call	clone_size	cdr3_nt	cdr3_aa
TRBJ1-1	TRBD1	TRBV5-8	NA	TGTGCCAGCAGCCGACAGGGGGCCTCTGAAGCTTTCTTT	CASSRQGASEAFF
TRBJ2-3	TRBD1	TRBV30	NA	TGTGCCTGGAGCACACTAAGACAGGGGGGAAACACAGATACGCAGTATTTT	CAWSTLRQGGNTDTQYF
TRBJ1-3	NA	TRBV7-9	NA	TGTGCCAGCAGCCTAGCGCCCTCTGGAAACACCATATATTTT	CASSLAPSGNTIYF
TRBJ2-2	NA	TRBV27	NA	TGTGCCAGCAGTCGCAGGGTGGACGGGGAGCTGTTTTTT	CASSRRVDGELFF
TRBJ2-3	NA	TRBV7-9	NA	TGTGCCAGCAGCTCCACAGGAGGCAGCACAGATACGCAGTATTTT	CASSSTGGSTDTQYF
TRBJ2-2	NA	TRBV27	NA	TGTGCCAGCAGTTCGACAGTCTCAGGGGAGCTGTTTTTT	CASSSTVSGELFF
TRBJ1-2	NA	TRBV9	NA	TGTGCCAGCAGCGACAGCAAAGCCCGCTATGGCTACACCTTC	CASSDSKARYGYTF
TRBJ2-3	NA	TRBV11-3	NA	TGTGCCAGCAGCTTAGGCCGAGCGAACACAGATACGCAGTATTTT	CASSLGRANTDTQYF
TRBJ2-7	NA	TRBV5-5	NA	TGTGCCAGCAGCGTTCAAAAGGGCTCCCACGAGCAGTACTTC	CASSVQKGSHEQYF
TRBJ1-2	TRBD1	TRBV18	few	TGTGCCAGCTCACCGGGAGCGGCCGGGACAGGGGCCCGAGTTGGCTACACCTTC	CASSPGAAGTGARVGYTF
TRBJ2-5	TRBD1	TRBV11-2	NA	TGTGCCAGCAGCTTAGGAGGGGGCAGGGAAGAGACCCAGTACTTC	CASSLGGGREETQYF
TRBJ1-1	TRBD1	TRBV6-5	NA	TGTGCCTCTCACGAGGGGGCCTCTGAAGCTTTTTTT	CASHEGASEAFF
TRBJ2-3	TRBD1	TRBV18	NA	TGTGCCAGCTCAGGACAGGGAGAGAGGACTGATACGCAGTATTTT	CASSGQGERTDTQYF
TRBJ1-1	NA	TRBV7-9	NA	TGTGCCAGCAGTTCTCCCCCAGGGGCTGAAGCTTTCTTT	CASSSPPGAEAFF
TRBJ1-1	NA	TRBV2	once	TGTGCCAGCAGTGAAGCCCAGGGGCGGAACACTGAAGCTTTCTTT	CASSEAQGRNTEAFF
TRBJ1-2	NA	TRBV15	NA	TGTGCCACCAGCAGAGAGTTCGACGGGAACTATGGCTACACCTTC	CATSREFDGNYGYTF
TRBJ1-1	NA	TRBV7-9	once	TGTGCCAGCAGCTTAGATTGGGGACCTGAAGCTTTCTTT	CASSLDWGPEAFF
TRBJ1-1	NA	TRBV6-5	NA	TGTGCCAGCAGTCTCAGGGACGGTGAAGCTTTCTTT	CASSLRDGEAFF
TRBJ1-2	NA	TRBV19	NA	TGTGCCAGTAGTATAGGCTATCGGGGAGGCTACACCTTC	CASSIGYRGGYTF
TRBJ1-3	NA	TRBV3-1/TRBV3-2	NA	TGTGCCAGCAGCCTCCGGACCGGGTCCTCTGGAAACACCATATATTTT	CASSLRTGSSGNTIYF
TRBJ2-3	NA	TRBV4-1	once	TGCGCCAGCAGCCAAGTCAGGGATACGCAGTATTTT	CASSQVRDTQYF
TRBJ2-1	NA	TRBV10-2	NA	TGCGCCAGCAGTGACCTTGACTATTACAATGAGCAGTTCTTC	CASSDLDYYNEQFF
TRBJ2-3	NA	TRBV27	NA	TGTGCCAGCAGCTCGTCAGATACGCAGTATTTT	CASSSSDTQYF
TRBJ1-5	NA	TRBV19	NA	TGTGCCAGTAGTATAGCAGCGGATAGCAATCAGCCCCAGCATTTT	CASSIAADSNQPQHF
TRBJ2-1	TRBD2	TRBV7-9	NA	TGTGCCAGCAGCTCCCAGCGGGGGGGGTCCTACAATGAGCAGTTCTTC	CASSSQRGGSYNEQFF
TRBJ1-1	NA	TRBV27	NA	TGTGCCAGCAGTCAATCAGGGAGCGCGAACACTGAAGCTTTCTTT	CASSQSGSANTEAFF
TRBJ2-3	NA	TRBV27	NA	TGTGCCAGCAGGCCGGGGGGCCCCCCAGATACGCAGTATTTT	CASRPGGPPDTQYF
TRBJ1-1	NA	TRBV12-3/TRBV12-4	NA	TGTGCCAGCAGGTTAGGTTTTTACACTGAAGCTTTCTTT	CASRLGFYTEAFF
TRBJ1-4	NA	TRBV7-9	NA	TGTGCCAGCACCCCGGGATCGGAACTGTTTTTT	CASTPGSELFF
TRBJ2-2	NA	TRBV5-1	once	TGCGCCAGCCGAGCAGAGGCGTCCACCGGGGAGCTGTTTTTT	CASRAEASTGELFF
TRBJ1-5	TRBD1	TRBV9	NA	TGTGCCAGCAGCGGATCAGGGGGGGATCAGCCCCAGCATTTT	CASSGSGGDQPQHF
TRBJ2-3	TRBD2	TRBV9	NA	TGTGCCAGCAGCGTCGGGTGGGGGGGGACTAGCGGGGCCACAGATACGCAGTATTTT	CASSVGWGGTSGATDTQYF